The entry below describes one TCR beta chain. This entry is derived from a study of T cells expressing NK-cell markers. The wider study: Underlying the TCR beta repertoires were sorted CD3+CD56+NKG2C+, CD3+CD56+NKG2C- and CD3+CD56-NKG2C+ T cells.

Beta-chain TCR cDNA was generated via 5'RACE template switching with UMIs. One entry per CDR3 protein, without DNA, is what TCRdb gives after re-calling the 5' RACE reads. The sample has approximately 440,000 distinct CDR3 sequences. Germline V gene sequence: CDR1 SGHRS, CDR2 YFSETQ. The CDR3 length is 14 residues. The clonotype was recovered from a woman in her forties or fifties in good health. This chain connects TRBV5-1 to TRBJ2-1; the D call from TCRdb, TRBD2, cannot be confirmed without DNA. The material sequenced was blood T cells: a sorted CD56 or NKG2C T cell subset, CD4+ or CD8+ T cells, or bulk PBMC T cells (not recorded which). The chain's CDR3 is CATTRTSGYNEQFF.